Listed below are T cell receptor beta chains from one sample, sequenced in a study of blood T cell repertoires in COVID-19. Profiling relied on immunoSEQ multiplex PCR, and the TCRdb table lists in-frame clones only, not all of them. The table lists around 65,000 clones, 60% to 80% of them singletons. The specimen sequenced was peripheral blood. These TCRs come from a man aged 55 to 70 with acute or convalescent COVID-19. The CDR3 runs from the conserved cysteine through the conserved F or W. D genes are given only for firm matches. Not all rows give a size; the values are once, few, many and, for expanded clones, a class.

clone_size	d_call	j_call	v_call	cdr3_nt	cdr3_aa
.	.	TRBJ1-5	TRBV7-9	TGTGCCAGCAGCTTCATCAATCAGCCCCAGCATTTT	CASSFINQPQHF
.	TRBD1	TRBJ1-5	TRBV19	TGTGCCAGTAGTCCCCGGACAGGTATGAGGAATCAGCCCCAGCATTTT	CASSPRTGMRNQPQHF
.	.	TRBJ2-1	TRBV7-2	TGTGCCAGCAGCTTAGGAGCGACCTCCTACAATGAGCAGTTCTTC	CASSLGATSYNEQFF
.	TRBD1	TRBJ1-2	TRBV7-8	TGTGCCAGCAGCGCCGGGACAGGGGGCCGATATGGCTACACCTTC	CASSAGTGGRYGYTF
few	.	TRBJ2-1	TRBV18	TGTGCCAGCTCCCGCACAGGGCGGGACAATGAGCAGTTCTTC	CASSRTGRDNEQFF
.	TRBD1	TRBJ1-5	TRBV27	TGTGCCAGCAGAACCGGGACAGGTCATCAGCCCCAGCATTTT	CASRTGTGHQPQHF
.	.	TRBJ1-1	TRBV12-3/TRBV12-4	TGTGCCAGCAGCCAACAGAACACTGAAGCTTTCTTT	CASSQQNTEAFF
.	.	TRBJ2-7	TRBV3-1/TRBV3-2	TGTGCCAGCAGTCCCGTCCAGGGGTCCTACGAGCAGTACTTC	CASSPVQGSYEQYF
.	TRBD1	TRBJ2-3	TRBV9	TGTGCCAGCAGCTCAGGACAGGGCTTGGGCACAGATACGCAGTATTTT	CASSSGQGLGTDTQYF
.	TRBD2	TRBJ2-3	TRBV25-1	TGTGCCAGCAGGGGAAAAGTTCAACTAGCGGGGGGCGCAGATACGCAGTATTTT	CASRGKVQLAGGADTQYF
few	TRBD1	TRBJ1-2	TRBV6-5	TGTGCCAGCAGACCGGGACAGGGGGCATGTACCTTC	CASRPGQGACTF
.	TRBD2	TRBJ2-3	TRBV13	TGTGCCAGCAGCTCCTTTAGCGGGGGGGCCGTGCGCGATACGCAGTATTTT	CASSSFSGGAVRDTQYF
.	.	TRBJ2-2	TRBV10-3	TGTGCCGTTCGGGGGTTGGACACCGGGGAGCTGTTTTTT	CAVRGLDTGELFF
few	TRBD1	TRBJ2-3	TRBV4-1	TGCGCCAGCAGCCGGGGACAGCTCACGAATACGCAGTATTTT	CASSRGQLTNTQYF
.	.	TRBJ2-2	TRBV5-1	TGCGCCAGCAGCTCAACAGTGACCACCGGGGAGCTGTTTTTT	CASSSTVTTGELFF
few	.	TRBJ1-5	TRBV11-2	TGTGCCAGCAGCTTAGATTGGATCGGGTCCGGCCAGCCCCAGCATTTT	CASSLDWIGSGQPQHF
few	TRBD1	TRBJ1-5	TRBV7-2	TGTGCCAGCAGCTTAGTTTCGACAGGGAATCAGCCCCAGCATTTT	CASSLVSTGNQPQHF
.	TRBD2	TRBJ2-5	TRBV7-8	TGTGCCAGCAGCTCCCCCACCGGGACTAGCGGGGGGGCATGGGAGACCCAGTACTTC	CASSSPTGTSGGAWETQYF
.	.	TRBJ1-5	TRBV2	TGTGCCAGCAGTGAATGGGGGCAGGGCGATCAGCCCCAGCATTTT	CASSEWGQGDQPQHF
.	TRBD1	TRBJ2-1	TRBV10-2	TGCGCCAGCAACGTACAGGGGGCTGGTGAGCAGTTCTTC	CASNVQGAGEQFF
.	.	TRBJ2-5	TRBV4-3	TGCGCCAGCAGCCAACGACTTTCAGAGACCCAGTACTTC	CASSQRLSETQYF
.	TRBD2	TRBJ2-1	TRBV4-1	TGCGCCAGCAGCCAATCGGGACTAGCGGGCCCGGGCCGGGACAATGAGCAGTTCTTC	CASSQSGLAGPGRDNEQFF
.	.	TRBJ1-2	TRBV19	TGTGCCAGTGCCGAGACAGCAGAACGGTATGGCTACACCTTC	CASAETAERYGYTF
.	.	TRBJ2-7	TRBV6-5	TGTGCCAGCAGCCCCACCGGTCCATACGAGCAGTACTTC	CASSPTGPYEQYF
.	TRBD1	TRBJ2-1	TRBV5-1	TGCGCCAGCAGCCGGATAACGACACAGGGGCTGTTCTTC	CASSRITTQGLFF
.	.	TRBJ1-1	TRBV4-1	TGCGCCAGCAGCCAATATCCAAACACCTACACTGAAGCTTTCTTT	CASSQYPNTYTEAFF
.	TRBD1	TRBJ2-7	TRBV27	TGTGCCAGCAGTCCTAGGGACAGCTCCTACGAGCAGTACTTC	CASSPRDSSYEQYF
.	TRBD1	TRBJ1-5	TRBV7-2	TGTGCCAGCAGCTTAGCTCCCGGGACAGGGGATCGTTATAGCAATCAGCCCCAGCATTTT	CASSLAPGTGDRYSNQPQHF
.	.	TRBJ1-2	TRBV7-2	TGTGCCAGCAGCTTAAACAGTAACTATGGCTACACCTTC	CASSLNSNYGYTF
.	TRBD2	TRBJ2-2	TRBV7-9	TGTGCCAGCAGCTTAGTAAGCGGGGGGCCGAACACCGGGGAGCTGTTTTTT	CASSLVSGGPNTGELFF
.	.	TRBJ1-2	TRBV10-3	TGTGCCATCAGTGAGTGGGCAGGGAAAAGCTATGGCTACACCTTC	CAISEWAGKSYGYTF
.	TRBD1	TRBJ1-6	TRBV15	TGTGCCACCAGCAGAGATGGACAGGGGGTTTCACCCCTCCACTTT	CATSRDGQGVSPLHF
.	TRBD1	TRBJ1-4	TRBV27	TGTGCCAGCAGGGGGACAGGGCGTAATGAAAAACTGTTTTTT	CASRGTGRNEKLFF
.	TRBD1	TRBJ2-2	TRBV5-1	TGCGCCAGCAGCTTGGAAGGGGGCGACACCGGGGAGCTGTTTTTT	CASSLEGGDTGELFF
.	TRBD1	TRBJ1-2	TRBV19	TGTGCCAGTAGCCTTCTGGGACAGGGGGAGGGGGGCTACACCTTC	CASSLLGQGEGGYTF
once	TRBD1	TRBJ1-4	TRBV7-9	TGTGCCAGCAGCTTAGGAGGGACAGGAACTAATGAAAAACTGTTTTTT	CASSLGGTGTNEKLFF
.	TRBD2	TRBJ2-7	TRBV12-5	TGTGCTAGTGGTTTGGGAGCGGGGGAAAACTCCTACGAGCAGTACTTC	CASGLGAGENSYEQYF
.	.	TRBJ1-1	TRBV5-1	TGCGCCAGCAGCTTGCAGGGGTCGAACACTGAAGCTTTCTTT	CASSLQGSNTEAFF
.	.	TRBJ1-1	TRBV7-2	TGTGCCAGTTTCTGGGCGACGAACACTGAAGCTTTCTTT	CASFWATNTEAFF
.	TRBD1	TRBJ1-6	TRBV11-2	TGTGCCAGCAGCGAGAGGACAGGGAGGAATTCACCCCTCCACTTT	CASSERTGRNSPLHF
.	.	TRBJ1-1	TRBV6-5	TGTGCCAGCAGTTACGGGCAGGGGAACACTGAAGCTTTCTTT	CASSYGQGNTEAFF
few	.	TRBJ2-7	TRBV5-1	TGCGCCAGCAGCTTGGCGCCAGGGGATGCCTACGAGCAGTACTTC	CASSLAPGDAYEQYF
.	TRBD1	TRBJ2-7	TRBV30	TGTGCCTGGAGTCCAGGGGGCGAGCAGTACTTC	CAWSPGGEQYF
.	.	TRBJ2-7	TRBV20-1	TGCAGTGCTAGCGCCTACGAGCAGTACTTC	CSASAYEQYF
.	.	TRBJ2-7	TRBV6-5	TGTGCCAGCAGTTACTTTGGGGGCCCAGGTTCGGGCGAGCAGTACTTC	CASSYFGGPGSGEQYF
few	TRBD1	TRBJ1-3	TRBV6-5	TGTGCCAGCAGAAGGGACAGGAGTTCTGGAAACACCATATATTTT	CASRRDRSSGNTIYF